The 17 T cell receptor beta chains below all came from one sample that was sequenced in a study of ipilimumab plus nivolumab after autologous stem cell transplantation. Profiled with immunoSEQ multiplex PCR; TCRdb holds only in-frame clones, not every one. The data hold some 87,000 clones, with about 83% observed a single time. The sample here was PBMCs, taken in a trial of ipilimumab plus nivolumab as post-transplant consolidation. The receptors stem from a male donor with diffuse large B-cell lymphoma.

This chain links TRBV19 with TRBJ1-5; TRBD1 matches 9 bases. The V segment lost 6 bases and the J segment 9 bases; nucleotides outside the gene matches: 9. This CDR3 contains 14 residues. Germline values: CDR1 LNHDA, CDR2 SQIVND (reference sequence). The CDR3 nucleotides are TGTGCCAGTAGCAACGGACAGGGGAGGCTGCCCCAGCATTTT. Residues: CASSNGQGRLPQHF. The variable domain in full, completed from reference TRBV19 and TRBJ1-5, reads DGGITQSPKYLFRKEGQNVTLSCEQNLNHDAMYWYRQDPGQGLRLIYYSQIVNDFQKGDIAEGYSVSREKKESFPLTVTSAQKNPTAFYLCASSNGQGRLPQHFGDGTRLSIL.

J is TRBJ1-6 and V is TRBV30; D remains unclear. Germline CDR1 is GTSNPN and CDR2 is SVGIG (reference sequence). V was shortened by 6 bases and J by 5 bases, with 17 bases between the two germline ends. The CDR3 is 15 residues long. In DNA form, the CDR3 reads TGTGCCTGCTCCCCCACCGGCGGGGATAATTCACCCCTCCACTTT. It encodes CACSPTGGDNSPLHF.

The V call is TRBV27, the J call TRBJ2-7; 10 bases are shared with TRBD1. V dropped 6 bases and J dropped 5; count of bases not matched to a gene: 13. The germline V gene has CDR1 MNHEY and CDR2 SMNVEV (reference sequence). CDR3 length: 16 residues. The CDR3 DNA sequence: TGTGCCAGCAGCCCCTGGGCCGGGACAGGGGTGCACGAGCAGTACTTC. Residues: CASSPWAGTGVHEQYF.

The chain combines TRBV4-2 with TRBJ2-5; D is perhaps TRBD1 or TRBD2 (5 bases each). The CDR3 totals 14 residues. The germline gives CDR1 LGHNA, CDR2 YNFKEQ. V lost 1 base, J lost 5 bases, and 11 bases lay in between. The CDR3: CASSQARGGETQYF. As DNA, the CDR3 is TGTGCCAGCAGCCAAGCGAGGGGCGGGGAGACCCAGTACTTC.

The rearrangement uses TRBV6-1 and TRBJ2-7; possible D gene TRBD1, 6 bases. Trimming cost V 2 bases and J 3 bases, with 14 bases left between them. The CDR3 runs to 15 residues. Per germline, CDR1 MNHNS and CDR2 SASEGT. CDR3 nucleotides: TGTGCCAGCAGTGAACGAAGGACAGTGGGCTACGAGCAGTACTTC. As protein: CASSERRTVGYEQYF.

This clone was seen once. The genes are TRBV7-9 and TRBJ2-1, with TRBD2 identical over 12 bases. Trimming removed 7 bases from V and 1 base from J; junction bases left unmatched: 5. Germline V CDR1 and CDR2: SEHNR, FQNEAQ (reference sequence). The CDR3 length is 16 residues. CDR3 coding DNA: TGTGCCAGCAAGAGGACTAGCGGGGCTTCCTACAATGAGCAGTTCTTC. Protein sequence: CASKRTSGASYNEQFF.

The chain is built from TRBV13 and TRBJ1-1; possibly TRBD1 for D (6 bases). Per the germline V gene, CDR1 is PRHDT and CDR2 is FYEKMQ (reference sequence). V shed 5 bases and J shed 2 bases, with 12 bases lying between them. The CDR3 consists of 14 residues. The CDR3 is CASSDRTVNTEAFF. As DNA, the CDR3 is TGTGCCAGCAGCGACCGGACAGTAAACACTGAAGCTTTCTTT. The full variable domain, completed using reference TRBV13 and TRBJ1-1, is AAGVIQSPRHLIKEKRETATLKCYPIPRHDTVYWYQQGPGQDPQFLISFYEKMQSDKGSIPDRFSAQQFSDYHSELNMSSLELGDSALYFCASSDRTVNTEAFFGQGTRLTVV.

CDR3 residues: CASSLGTGGARRGYTF. The CDR3 DNA is TGTGCCAGCAGCTTGGGGACAGGGGGGGCACGTCGGGGCTACACCTTC. This chain uses TRBV7-2 with TRBJ1-2, with 11 bases aligning to TRBD1. Germline V CDR1 and CDR2: SGHTA, FQGNSA. The CDR3 length is 16 residues. The ends lost 3 bases at V and 8 bases at J; junction bases unmatched: 11.

This clone was seen only a few times. The rearrangement uses TRBV7-3 and TRBJ2-3, with D perhaps being TRBD1 or TRBD2 (5 bases each). In germline, CDR1 is SGHTA, CDR2 FQGTGA. CDR3 length: 15 residues. The V end was cut by 5 bases, the J end by 0 bases, with 12 bases between. CDR3 sequence reads: CASSRDGMSTDTQYF. CDR3 bases: TGTGCCAGCAGCCGGGACGGGATGAGCACAGATACGCAGTATTTT.

This clone has a handful of counts. The rearrangement joins TRBV27 to TRBJ2-7; 15 bases match TRBD2. Germline V gene data show CDR1 as MNHEY and CDR2 as SMNVEV (reference sequence). The CDR3 covers 17 residues. Trimming cost V 5 bases and J 6 bases; bases outside gene matches: 11. The CDR3 sequence: CASSIGTSGGFRGEQYF. CDR3 DNA: TGTGCCAGCAGTATTGGGACTAGCGGGGGGTTTCGGGGCGAGCAGTACTTC.

This rearrangement joins TRBV15 to TRBJ1-4; 7 bases agree with TRBD1. The CDR3 covers 16 residues. The germline V gene encodes CDR1 LNHNV and CDR2 YYDKDF (reference sequence). Unmatched junction bases numbered 7, after V lost 2 bases and J lost 4 bases. DNA for the CDR3: TGTGCCACCAGCAGATATGACAGGGAGGGTAATGAAAAACTGTTTTTT. Translating it yields CATSRYDREGNEKLFF.

This clone was observed a single time. The chain joins TRBV29-1 to TRBJ2-6; TRBD1 agrees at 8 bases. CDR3 size: 17 residues. Losses at the gene ends were 4 bases for V and 0 bases for J; bases not matched to a gene: 8. CDR1 is SQVTM and CDR2 is ANQGSEA in the germline V gene. The CDR3 nucleotides are TGCAGCGTTGCCGGGACAGGCGATTCCTCTGGGGCCAACGTCCTGACTTTC. It yields the protein CSVAGTGDSSGANVLTF.

V usage is TRBV25-1 and J usage is TRBJ2-6; maybe TRBD1 (5 bases). The CDR3 is 17 residues long. V was trimmed by 2 bases and J by 0 bases, leaving 11 bases between them. Germline CDR1 reads MGHDK; CDR2 reads SYGVNS. CDR3 amino acids: CASSEQGRSSGANVLTF. The CDR3 nucleotides read TGTGCCAGCAGTGAACAGGGCCGGAGCTCTGGGGCCAACGTCCTGACTTTC.

The chain uses TRBV7-9 and TRBJ2-1; possible D gene TRBD1, 5 bases. Germline assignment: CDR1 SEHNR and CDR2 FQNEAQ (reference sequence). The CDR3 is 14 residues long. V lost 4 bases, J lost 4 bases, and 11 bases lay in between. The CDR3: CASSYPTGYNEQFF. DNA for the CDR3: TGTGCCAGCAGCTACCCCACAGGATACAATGAGCAGTTCTTC.

The V gene is TRBV9, the J gene TRBJ2-5; TRBD2 matches 11 bases. The CDR3 runs to 15 residues. The V gene end was trimmed by 4 bases and the J gene end by 2 bases; junction bases not matched to a gene: 4. Germline CDR1 and CDR2: SGDLS and YYNGEE. The CDR3 region is CASSPRTSGQETQYF. In DNA, the CDR3 is TGTGCCAGCAGCCCAAGGACTAGCGGGCAAGAGACCCAGTACTTC.

The chain links TRBV5-5 to TRBJ2-1, with 14 positions matching TRBD2. The V gene end was trimmed by 4 bases and the J gene end by 12 bases; junction bases not matched to a gene: 9. Germline assignment: CDR1 SGHKS and CDR2 YYEKEE (reference sequence). The CDR3 is 15 residues long. The CDR3 is CASSPRLAGGEMQFF. CDR3 DNA sequence: TGTGCCAGCAGCCCCAGACTAGCGGGGGGGGAAATGCAGTTCTTC.

The rearrangement joins TRBV7-6 to TRBJ1-2; 7 bases align to TRBD1. V shed 5 bases and J 7 bases; nucleotides not matched to a gene: 7. Germline values: CDR1 SGHVS, CDR2 FNYEAQ. CDR3 size: 13 residues. The CDR3, as DNA: TGTGCCAGCAGCCCCCGACAGGGCGGTGGCTACACCTTC. It is translated as CASSPRQGGGYTF.